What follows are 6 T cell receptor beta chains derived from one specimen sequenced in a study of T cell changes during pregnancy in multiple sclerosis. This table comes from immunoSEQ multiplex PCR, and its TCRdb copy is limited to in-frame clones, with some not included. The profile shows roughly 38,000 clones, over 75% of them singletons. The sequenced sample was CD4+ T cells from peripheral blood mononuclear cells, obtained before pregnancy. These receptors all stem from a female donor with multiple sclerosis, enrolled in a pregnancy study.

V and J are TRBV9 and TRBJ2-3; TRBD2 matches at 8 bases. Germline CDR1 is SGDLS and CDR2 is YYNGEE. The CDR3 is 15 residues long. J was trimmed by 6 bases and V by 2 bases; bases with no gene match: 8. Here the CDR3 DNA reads TGTGCCAGCAGCGTGGTGCCTAGCGGGTGGGATACGCAGTATTTT. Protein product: CASSVVPSGWDTQYF. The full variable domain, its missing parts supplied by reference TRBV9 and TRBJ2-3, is DSGVTQTPKHLITATGQRVTLRCSPRSGDLSVYWYQQSLDQGLQFLIQYYNGEERAKGNILERFSAQQFPDLHSELNLSSLELGDSALYFCASSVVPSGWDTQYFGPGTRLTVL.

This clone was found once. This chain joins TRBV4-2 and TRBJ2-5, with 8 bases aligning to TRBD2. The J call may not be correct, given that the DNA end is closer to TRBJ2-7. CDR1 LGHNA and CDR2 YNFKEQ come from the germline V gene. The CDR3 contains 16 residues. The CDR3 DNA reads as TGTGCCAGCAGCCAAGAAACAGCGGGAGTCGGAAACGAGCAGTACTTC. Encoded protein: CASSQETAGVGNEQYF.

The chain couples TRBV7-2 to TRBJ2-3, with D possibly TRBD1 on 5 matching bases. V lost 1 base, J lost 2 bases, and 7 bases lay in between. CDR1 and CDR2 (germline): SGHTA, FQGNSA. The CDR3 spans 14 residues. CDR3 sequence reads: CASSLGGHTDTQYF. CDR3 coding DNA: TGTGCCAGCAGCTTAGGGGGCCACACAGATACGCAGTATTTT.

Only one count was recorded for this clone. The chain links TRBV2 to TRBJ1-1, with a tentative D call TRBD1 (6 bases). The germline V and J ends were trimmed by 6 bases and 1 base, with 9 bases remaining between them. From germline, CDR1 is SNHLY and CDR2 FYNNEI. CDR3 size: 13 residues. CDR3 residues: CASRVQGNTEAFF. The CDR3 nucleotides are TGTGCCAGCAGGGTACAGGGGAACACTGAAGCTTTCTTT.

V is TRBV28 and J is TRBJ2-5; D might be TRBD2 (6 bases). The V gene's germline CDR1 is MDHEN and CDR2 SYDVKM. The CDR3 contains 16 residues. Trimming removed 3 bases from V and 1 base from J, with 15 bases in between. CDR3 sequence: CASSFPVGGTQETQYF. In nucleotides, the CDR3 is TGTGCCAGCAGTTTCCCCGTAGGCGGGACCCAAGAGACCCAGTACTTC.

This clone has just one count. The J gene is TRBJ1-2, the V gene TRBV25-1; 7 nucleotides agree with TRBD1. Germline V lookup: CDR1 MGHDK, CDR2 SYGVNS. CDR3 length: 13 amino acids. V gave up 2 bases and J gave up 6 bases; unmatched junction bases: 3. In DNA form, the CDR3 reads TGTGCCAGCAGTGAACGAGGGACAGATGGCTACACCTTC. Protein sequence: CASSERGTDGYTF.